This T cell receptor (beta chain) was found in a study of T cell responses to AZD1222 COVID-19 vaccine. Points from the study as a whole: Nearly half of spike-specific TCRs reportedly target variant regions that are unmutated in the B.1.351 and B.1.1.7 variants. Clonal diversity was possibly underestimated; the donors were predominantly white British and more often female.

The method was immunoSEQ multiplex PCR; TCRdb's version includes in-frame clones alone and lacks a portion of them. The data contain approximately 99,000 clones, around 90% of them singletons. This CDR3 region has 15 residues. Germline CDR1 and CDR2: SGHTA and FQGNSA. The V end was cut by 2 bases, the J end by 5 bases, with 15 bases between. The sample holds one count of this clone. Antigen: not known. V is TRBV7-2 and J is TRBJ1-1; D is perhaps TRBD1 (5 bases). The input for sequencing was peripheral blood, taken on day 0 of MenACWY control vaccination. The TCR originated in an adult in good health. The CDR3 DNA reads as TGTGCCAGCAGCTTATCCGCAGGGCGGGGAACTGAAGCTTTCTTT. It encodes CASSLSAGRGTEAFF.